Listed below are T cell receptor beta chains from one sample, sequenced in a study of control samples from healthy donors and cancer patients. Measured with immunoSEQ multiplex PCR; TCRdb has only the in-frame clones, and not every one. The table has 90,000 to 140,000 clones, roughly 85% seen once. Material: blood. The receptors derive from a woman aged 45-59 years in good health. Each CDR3 is given with its conserved first and last residue. D genes are given only for firm matches. Clone size is not always given. Where it is, it says once, few, many or a class for expanded clones.

TRBV14,TRBJ2-1,15,.,TRBD2,TGTGCCAGCAGCCAAAAAGGCGTTGGGGGGGGTGAGCAGTTCTTC,CASSQKGVGGGEQFF
TRBV27,TRBJ1-6,16,.,TRBD1,TGTGCCAGCAGTTTATACCCTGACAGGGGACGGTCACCCCTCCACTTT,CASSLYPDRGRSPLHF
TRBV7-9,TRBJ1-2,14,.,.,TGTGCCAGCAGCTTAGATCAGATGGCCTATGGCTACACCTTC,CASSLDQMAYGYTF
TRBV20-1,TRBJ2-7,14,.,TRBD1,TGCAGTGCTAGTTTCGGGACAGGGGCCTACGAGCAGTACTTC,CSASFGTGAYEQYF
TRBV11-2,TRBJ1-2,14,once,.,TGTGCCAGCAGCTTACTAGGGGTCAACTATGGCTACACCTTC,CASSLLGVNYGYTF
TRBV2,TRBJ2-1,16,few,TRBD2,TGTGCCAGCCGAACCACCCTGGGACTAGCTTCGGATGAGCAGTTCTTC,CASRTTLGLASDEQFF
TRBV7-2,TRBJ1-2,13,.,.,TGTGCCAGCAGCTTAGACAGGGTGGCTGGCTACACCTTC,CASSLDRVAGYTF
TRBV5-4,TRBJ1-1,14,once,TRBD1,TGTGCCACCTCACAGGGGAGGGAGAACACTGAAGCTTTCTTT,CATSQGRENTEAFF
TRBV7-9,TRBJ2-2,14,.,.,TGTGCCAGCAGCTTAGGCTATAGGCCCGGGGAGCTGTTTTTT,CASSLGYRPGELFF
TRBV19,TRBJ2-3,15,.,TRBD1,TGTGCCAGTAGTAGAACAGGGGCGATCTCGGATACGCAGTATTTT,CASSRTGAISDTQYF
TRBV4-3,TRBJ2-6,17,.,.,TGCGCCAGCAGCCAAACCATACGTAGCTCTGGGGCCAACGTCCTGACTTTC,CASSQTIRSSGANVLTF
TRBV6-2/TRBV6-3,TRBJ1-5,17,.,TRBD1,TGTGCCAGCGGTTACTCAGTGACAGGGACTGATCATCAGCCCCAGCATTTT,CASGYSVTGTDHQPQHF
TRBV10-3,TRBJ2-2,17,.,.,TGTGCCATCAGTGACAGCGTTCGGGGGGCTGGGACCGGGGAGCTGTTTTTT,CAISDSVRGAGTGELFF
TRBV30,TRBJ1-1,12,.,.,TGTGCCTGTGGACCGGGGAACACTGAAGCTTTCTTT,CACGPGNTEAFF
TRBV18,TRBJ2-5,17,.,TRBD2,TGTGCCAGCTCACCCGGACTAGCGGGGGCCACCCAAGAGACCCAGTACTTC,CASSPGLAGATQETQYF
TRBV20-1,TRBJ2-3,17,.,TRBD2,TGCAGTGCTAGTGCCCGACGTAGCGGGAGTCGGACAGATACGCAGTATTTT,CSASARRSGSRTDTQYF
TRBV7-3,TRBJ2-2,16,.,TRBD1,TGTGCCAGCAGCCCTCCAGGACAGGGTAACACCGGGGAGCTGTTTTTT,CASSPPGQGNTGELFF
TRBV4-1,TRBJ2-3,15,.,.,TGCGCCAGCAGTCCCGGGACACCGAACACAGATACGCAGTATTTT,CASSPGTPNTDTQYF
TRBV24-1,TRBJ2-3,14,.,.,TGTGCCACCAGTGTAACGGGAGACACAGATACGCAGTATTTT,CATSVTGDTDTQYF
TRBV7-6,TRBJ2-5,16,.,.,TGTGCCAGCAGCTTAGTTTATCGGGTTATCCCCGAGACCCAGTACTTC,CASSLVYRVIPETQYF
TRBV27,TRBJ1-1,15,.,.,TGTGCCAGCAGTCGGTACAGGGAAAAGTACACTGAAGCTTTCTTT,CASSRYREKYTEAFF
TRBV7-9,TRBJ1-1,15,once,.,TGTGCCAGCAGCTTAGCAGGACAGATTGACACTGAAGCTTTCTTT,CASSLAGQIDTEAFF
TRBV6-4,TRBJ2-3,14,.,.,TGTGCCAGCAGTGACGCGGCAGGAGGGGATACGCAGTATTTT,CASSDAAGGDTQYF
TRBV5-1,TRBJ2-6,19,.,.,TGCGCCAGCAGCCTATCGGGGGACATCTGGATCTCTGGGGCCAACGTCCTGACTTTC,CASSLSGDIWISGANVLTF
TRBV14,TRBJ2-1,13,.,.,TGTGCCAGCAGCCAAGATCCGGGAGATGAGCAGTTCTTC,CASSQDPGDEQFF
TRBV19,TRBJ1-1,15,.,.,TGTGCCAGTAGTCCCCTTTGGGGTGGGAACACTGAAGCTTTCTTT,CASSPLWGGNTEAFF
TRBV5-8,TRBJ1-5,14,.,.,TGTGCCAGCAGCGCCGGGACACCAGATCAGCCCCAGCATTTT,CASSAGTPDQPQHF
TRBV30,TRBJ1-2,17,few,.,TGTGCCTGGAGTGATAACCCTCGACAGACCTTTAACTATGGCTACACCTTC,CAWSDNPRQTFNYGYTF
TRBV13,TRBJ2-3,15,.,.,TGTGCCAGCAGCCCTCCGACAGGCCACACAGATACGCAGTATTTT,CASSPPTGHTDTQYF
TRBV10-3,TRBJ1-1,16,.,.,TGTGCCATCAGTCCCTGGCATCCGGTCGAGGTTGCTGAAGCTTTCTTT,CAISPWHPVEVAEAFF
TRBV27,TRBJ2-2,15,.,.,TGTGCCAGCAGTTTTCGGCTAGGAAACACCGGGGAGCTGTTTTTT,CASSFRLGNTGELFF
TRBV11-2,TRBJ2-6,17,.,TRBD1,TGTGCCAGCAGCTTAGATTTGGACAGGGCTGGGGCCAACGTCCTGACTTTC,CASSLDLDRAGANVLTF
TRBV29-1,TRBJ1-3,14,.,.,TGCAGCGTTGGAGGGTCATCCCCTGGAAACACCATATATTTT,CSVGGSSPGNTIYF
TRBV6-6,TRBJ2-5,14,.,TRBD1,TGTGCCAGCGCCCCCGGGACAGGGGTAGAGACCCAGTACTTC,CASAPGTGVETQYF
TRBV28,TRBJ1-5,15,.,TRBD1,TGTGCCAGCAGTTTAGGACAGGGGTTTCGACAGCCCCAGCATTTT,CASSLGQGFRQPQHF
TRBV29-1,TRBJ2-2,13,.,TRBD1,TGCAGCGCCCGGGACAGTAACACCGGGGAGCTGTTTTTT,CSARDSNTGELFF
TRBV5-5,TRBJ1-5,15,.,TRBD1,TGTGCCAGCAGCCCCGGGACAGGGGGCAATCAGCCCCAGCATTTT,CASSPGTGGNQPQHF
TRBV9,TRBJ2-7,15,.,.,TGTGCCAGCAGCGTAGGGCCGGACAAGGACTACGAGCAGTACTTC,CASSVGPDKDYEQYF
TRBV7-9,TRBJ2-5,15,.,TRBD2,TGTGCCAGCAGCCGCGGACTAGCGGGTGGGGAGACCCAGTACTTC,CASSRGLAGGETQYF
TRBV30,TRBJ1-4,13,.,.,TGTGCCTGGAGTGGAGGGGAGAGTGAAAAACTGTTTTTT,CAWSGGESEKLFF
TRBV18,TRBJ2-7,14,.,.,TGTGCCAGCTCACCCCGCGAGAGTGGGAACGAGCAGTACTTC,CASSPRESGNEQYF